The following is a TCR beta chain sequence with its context. Its specificity is not known. In germline, CDR1 is LGHNA, CDR2 YSLEER. The CDR3 is 15 residues long. The V segment lost 1 base and the J segment 7 bases; nucleotides outside the gene matches: 7. This entry comes from a study of CD8 T cells in ankylosing spondylitis. Study-level points and caveats: Significant enrichment of disease-linked clones was reportedly seen in matched ankylosing spondylitis synovial fluid. As for the disease-linked clones, they showed a CD8+ phenotype and occurred at relatively low frequencies in peripheral blood.

TCRdb reprocessed the 5' RACE reads via MiXCR and lists one record per CDR3 protein. The sample shows under 200,000 distinct CDR3 sequences, under 15% of them seen only once. This TCR was sampled from a female donor with ankylosing spondylitis or in good health (not recorded which). The chain carries TRBV4-3 and TRBJ2-7; 10 bases line up with TRBD1. The sequencing input was blood, either unsorted or a sorted T cell fraction (not recorded which). CDR3 in amino acids: CASSQGGTGAQEQYF. The CDR3 DNA reads as TGCGCCAGCAGCCAAGGAGGGACAGGGGCTCAAGAGCAGTACTTC.